This entry describes one TCR beta chain. These data belong to a study of blood T cell repertoires in COVID-19. The overall study: From T cells, B-cell-depleted T cells, or PBMCs came the material, which was cDNA or gDNA.

In the original processing: Quantification of nucleated cells was approximated via reference gene primer amplification. The protocol was immunoSEQ multiplex PCR, while the TCRdb copy is restricted to in-frame clones and leaves out a portion. V and J calls and clone size follow that table, whereas D and trimming were derived from the DNA. The data hold around 300,000 clones, with more than 80% observed a single time. Across under 25 US areas, participants ranged in age from roughly 18 to 89 years. Participant-given clinical history determined each cohort assignment. CDR1 is KGHSH and CDR2 is LQKENI in the germline V gene. The CDR3 has 15 residues. V was cut by 6 bases and J by 3 bases, with 14 bases left in between.

Sequences were obtained from PBMCs or T cells enriched from blood (not recorded which). The chain combines TRBV18 with TRBJ2-2, with D possibly matching TRBD1 (6 bases). This TCR was recovered from a woman in her twenties or thirties who had recovered from COVID-19. This chain's CDR3 is CASSPRDTHTGELFF. CDR3 nucleotide sequence: TGTGCCAGCTCTCCTCGGGACACCCACACCGGGGAGCTGTTTTTT.